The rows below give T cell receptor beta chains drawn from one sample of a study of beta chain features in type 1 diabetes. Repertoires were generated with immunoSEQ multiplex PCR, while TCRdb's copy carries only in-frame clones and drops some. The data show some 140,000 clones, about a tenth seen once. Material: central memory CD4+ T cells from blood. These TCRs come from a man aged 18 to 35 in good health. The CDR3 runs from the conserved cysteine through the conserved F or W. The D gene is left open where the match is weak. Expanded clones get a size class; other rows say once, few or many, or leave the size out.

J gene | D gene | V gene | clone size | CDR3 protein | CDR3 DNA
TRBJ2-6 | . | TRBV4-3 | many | CASSQEGSGSSGANVLTF | TGCGCCAGCAGCCAAGAAGGATCAGGCAGCTCTGGGGCCAACGTCCTGACTTTC
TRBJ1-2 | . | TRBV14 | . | CASSQRGMVYGYTF | TGTGCCAGCAGCCAACGAGGGATGGTCTATGGCTACACCTTC
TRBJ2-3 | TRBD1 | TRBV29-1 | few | CSVEGHRGDTQYF | TGCAGCGTTGAAGGCCACAGGGGAGATACGCAGTATTTT
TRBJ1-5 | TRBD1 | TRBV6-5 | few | CASSGYQGDNQPQHF | TGTGCCAGCAGTGGTTATCAGGGGGACAATCAGCCCCAGCATTTT
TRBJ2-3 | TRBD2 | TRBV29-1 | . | CSVERGLAGDHTDTQYF | TGCAGCGTTGAAAGGGGGCTAGCGGGGGACCACACAGATACGCAGTATTTT
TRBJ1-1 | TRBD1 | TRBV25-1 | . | CASSLAQGAGIGTEAFF | TGTGCCAGCAGCTTGGCCCAGGGGGCAGGGATAGGCACTGAAGCTTTCTTT
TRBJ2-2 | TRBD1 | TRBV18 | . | CASSSDRVTGELFF | TGTGCCAGCTCATCGGACAGGGTCACCGGGGAGCTGTTTTTT
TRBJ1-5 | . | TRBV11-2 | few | CASTLANRGNQPQHF | TGTGCCAGCACCCTAGCAAACCGGGGCAATCAGCCCCAGCATTTT
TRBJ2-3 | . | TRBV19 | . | CASSPHRRRQGTDTQYF | TGTGCCAGTAGTCCACACCGCCGGAGACAGGGCACAGATACGCAGTATTTT
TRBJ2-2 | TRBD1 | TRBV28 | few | CASRIQGTGELFF | TGTGCCAGCAGAATACAGGGGACCGGGGAGCTGTTTTTT
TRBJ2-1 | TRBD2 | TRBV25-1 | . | CASNSGRGSSYNEQFF | TGTGCCAGCAATAGCGGGCGGGGGAGTTCCTACAATGAGCAGTTCTTC
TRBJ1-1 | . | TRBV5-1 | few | CASSLDGREGTEAFF | TGCGCCAGCAGCTTGGACGGCAGGGAAGGCACTGAAGCTTTCTTT
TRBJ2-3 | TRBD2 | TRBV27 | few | CASSPNRWGGFSTDTQYF | TGTGCCAGCAGTCCTAATAGGTGGGGGGGGTTTAGCACAGATACGCAGTATTTT
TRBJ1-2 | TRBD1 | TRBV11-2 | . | CASSARTGGGYTF | TGTGCCAGCAGCGCCCGGACAGGGGGCGGCTACACCTTC
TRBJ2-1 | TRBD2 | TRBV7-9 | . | CASSGQGGRRYNEQFF | TGTGCCAGCAGCGGCCAGGGAGGGCGTCGCTACAATGAGCAGTTCTTC
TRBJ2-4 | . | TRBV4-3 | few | CASSQGVAKNIQYF | TGCGCCAGCAGCCAAGGCGTAGCCAAAAACATTCAGTACTTC
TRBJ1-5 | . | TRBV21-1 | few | CASTLPGNPKGYSNQPQHF | TGTGCCAGCACCCTACCAGGCAACCCCAAGGGGTATAGCAATCAGCCCCAGCATTTT
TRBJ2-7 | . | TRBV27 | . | CASSPQGHFYEQYF | TGTGCCAGCAGTCCCCAGGGACACTTCTACGAGCAGTACTTC
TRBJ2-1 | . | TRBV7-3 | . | CASSLNDHRSSYNEQFF | TGTGCCAGCAGCTTAAATGACCACAGGAGCTCCTACAATGAGCAGTTCTTC
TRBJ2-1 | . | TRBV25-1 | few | CASQAGSYNEQFF | TGTGCCAGCCAAGCGGGCTCATACAATGAGCAGTTCTTC
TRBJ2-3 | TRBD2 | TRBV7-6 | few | CASSFRTSGFDTQYF | TGTGCCAGCAGCTTTAGGACTAGCGGGTTTGATACGCAGTATTTT
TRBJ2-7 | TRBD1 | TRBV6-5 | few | CASSYRDRGEQYF | TGTGCCAGCAGTTACCGGGACAGGGGCGAGCAGTACTTC
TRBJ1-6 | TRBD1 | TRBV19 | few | CASSMDRGRDNSPLHF | TGTGCCAGTAGTATGGACAGGGGGCGCGATAATTCACCCCTCCACTTT
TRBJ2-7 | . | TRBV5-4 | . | CASSLPTRYEQYF | TGTGCCAGCAGCTTACCTACTAGGTACGAGCAGTACTTC
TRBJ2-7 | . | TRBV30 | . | CAWKGRGDGSYEQYF | TGTGCCTGGAAGGGCAGGGGGGATGGCTCCTACGAGCAGTACTTC
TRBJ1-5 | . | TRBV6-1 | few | CASSVTGDQPQHF | TGTGCCAGCAGTGTAACAGGAGATCAGCCCCAGCATTTT
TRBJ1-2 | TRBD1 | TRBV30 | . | CAWSRQGRDGYTF | TGTGCCTGGTCCCGACAGGGAAGAGATGGCTACACCTTC
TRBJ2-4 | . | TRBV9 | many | CASSGDGGAKNIQYF | TGTGCCAGCAGCGGCGATGGAGGGGCCAAAAACATTCAGTACTTC
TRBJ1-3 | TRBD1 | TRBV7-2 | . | CASSRQGNLDTIYF | TGTGCCAGCAGCCGACAGGGGAATTTAGACACCATATATTTT
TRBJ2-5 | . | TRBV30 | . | CAWSVATGETQYF | TGTGCCTGGAGTGTAGCAACCGGGGAGACCCAGTACTTC
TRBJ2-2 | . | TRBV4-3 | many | CASSPGSDWLNTGELFF | TGCGCCAGCAGCCCCGGTTCCGACTGGCTGAACACCGGGGAGCTGTTTTTT
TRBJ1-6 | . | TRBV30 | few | CAWRGANSPLHF | TGTGCCTGGAGGGGGGCGAATTCACCCCTCCACTTT
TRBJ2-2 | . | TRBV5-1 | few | CASSWGGDTGELFF | TGCGCCAGCAGCTGGGGCGGGGACACCGGGGAGCTGTTTTTT
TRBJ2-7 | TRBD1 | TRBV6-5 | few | CASRSGTGQSYEQYF | TGTGCCAGCAGGTCCGGGACAGGGCAATCCTACGAGCAGTACTTC
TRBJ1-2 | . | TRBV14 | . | CASSQARTAIYGYTF | TGTGCCAGCAGCCAAGCCAGGACAGCGATCTATGGCTACACCTTC
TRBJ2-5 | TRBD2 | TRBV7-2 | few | CASSLGRGGHEETQYF | TGTGCCAGCAGCTTAGGTCGGGGGGGCCATGAAGAGACCCAGTACTTC
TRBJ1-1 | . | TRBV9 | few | CASSLPGSNTEAFF | TGTGCCAGCAGCCTCCCCGGGTCGAACACTGAAGCTTTCTTT
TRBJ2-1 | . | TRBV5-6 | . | CASSLGLVRLTYNEQFF | TGTGCCAGCAGCTTGGGCTTAGTGAGGCTCACTTACAATGAGCAGTTCTTC
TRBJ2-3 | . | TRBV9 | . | CASSWTSLTDTQYF | TGTGCCAGCAGCTGGACTTCTCTCACAGATACGCAGTATTTT
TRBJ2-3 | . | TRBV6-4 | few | CASSDSPIGTSTDTQYF | TGTGCCAGCAGTGACTCGCCAATAGGGACTAGCACAGATACGCAGTATTTT
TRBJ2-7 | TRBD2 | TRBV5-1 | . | CASSLSLAGYEQYF | TGCGCCAGCAGCTTGTCGCTAGCGGGGTACGAGCAGTACTTC
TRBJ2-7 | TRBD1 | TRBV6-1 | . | CASSEGGTGEYEQYF | TGTGCCAGCAGTGAAGGTGGGACAGGGGAATACGAGCAGTACTTC
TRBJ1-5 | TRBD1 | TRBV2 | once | CASSGGSGGSQPQHF | TGTGCCAGCAGTGGGGGTTCAGGGGGCTCTCAGCCCCAGCATTTT
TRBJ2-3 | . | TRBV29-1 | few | CSVEGDTATDTQYF | TGCAGCGTTGAAGGGGACACAGCCACAGATACGCAGTATTTT
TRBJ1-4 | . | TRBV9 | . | CASSADSATNEKLFF | TGTGCCAGCAGCGCCGACAGTGCAACTAATGAAAAACTGTTTTTT
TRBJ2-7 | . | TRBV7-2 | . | CASSLIGRGTKYEQYF | TGTGCCAGCAGCTTAATAGGGCGGGGTACTAAATACGAGCAGTACTTC
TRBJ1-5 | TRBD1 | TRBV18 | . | CASSRGLRQGEDNQPQHF | TGTGCCAGCTCACGTGGACTTAGACAGGGCGAGGACAATCAGCCCCAGCATTTT
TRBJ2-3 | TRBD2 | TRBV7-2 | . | CASSLLAGGGATQYF | TGTGCCAGCAGCTTACTAGCGGGGGGTGGAGCTACGCAGTATTTT
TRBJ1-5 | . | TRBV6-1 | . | CASSPGAGNQPQHF | TGTGCCAGCAGTCCAGGGGCGGGCAATCAGCCCCAGCATTTT
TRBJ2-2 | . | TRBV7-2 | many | CASSQGGTGELFF | TGTGCCAGCAGCCAGGGAGGCACCGGGGAGCTGTTTTTT
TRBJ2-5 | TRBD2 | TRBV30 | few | CAWTRLAGGRETQYF | TGTGCCTGGACCCGACTAGCGGGGGGGCGAGAGACCCAGTACTTC
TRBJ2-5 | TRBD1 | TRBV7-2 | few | CASRPGQGSEAQYF | TGTGCCAGCAGGCCTGGACAGGGCTCGGAGGCCCAGTACTTC